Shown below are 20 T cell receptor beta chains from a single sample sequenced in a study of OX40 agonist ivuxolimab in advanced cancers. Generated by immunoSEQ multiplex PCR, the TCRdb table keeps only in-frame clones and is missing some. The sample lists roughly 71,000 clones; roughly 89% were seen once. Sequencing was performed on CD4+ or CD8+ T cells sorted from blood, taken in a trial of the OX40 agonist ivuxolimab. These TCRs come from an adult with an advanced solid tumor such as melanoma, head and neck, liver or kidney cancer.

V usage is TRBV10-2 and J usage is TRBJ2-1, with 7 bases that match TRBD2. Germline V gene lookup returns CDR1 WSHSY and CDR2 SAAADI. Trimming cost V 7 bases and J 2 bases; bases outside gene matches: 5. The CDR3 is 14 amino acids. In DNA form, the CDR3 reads TGCGCCAGCACAGAGGGAGGGGCCTACAATGAGCAGTTCTTC. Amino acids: CASTEGGAYNEQFF.

CDR3 nucleotides: TGTGCCAGCTCACCGGGAAACACCAACACCGGGGAGCTGTTTTTT. Protein: CASSPGNTNTGELFF. The chain employs TRBV18 and TRBJ2-2, with unresolved D. V lost 3 bases, J lost 2 bases, and 10 bases lay in between. CDR1 is KGHSH and CDR2 is LQKENI in the germline V gene. CDR3 size: 15 residues.

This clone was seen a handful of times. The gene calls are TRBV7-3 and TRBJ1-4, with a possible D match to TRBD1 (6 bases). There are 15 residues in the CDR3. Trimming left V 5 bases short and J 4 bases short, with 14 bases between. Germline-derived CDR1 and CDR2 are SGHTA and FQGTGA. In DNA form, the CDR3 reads TGTGCCAGCAGCATGCACAAGGACAGTAATGAAAAACTGTTTTTT. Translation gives CASSMHKDSNEKLFF.

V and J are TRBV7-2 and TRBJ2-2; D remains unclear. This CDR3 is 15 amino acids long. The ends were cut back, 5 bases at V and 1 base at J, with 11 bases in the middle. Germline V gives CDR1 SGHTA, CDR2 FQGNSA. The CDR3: CASSPGPGNTGELFF. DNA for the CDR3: TGTGCCAGCAGCCCCGGTCCAGGGAACACCGGGGAGCTGTTTTTT.

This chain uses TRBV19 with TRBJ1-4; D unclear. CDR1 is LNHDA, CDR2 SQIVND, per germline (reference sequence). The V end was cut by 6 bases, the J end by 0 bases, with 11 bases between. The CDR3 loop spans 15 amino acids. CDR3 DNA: TGTGCCAGTAGCGCGAGTCGAGCAACTAATGAAAAACTGTTTTTT. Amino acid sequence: CASSASRATNEKLFF.

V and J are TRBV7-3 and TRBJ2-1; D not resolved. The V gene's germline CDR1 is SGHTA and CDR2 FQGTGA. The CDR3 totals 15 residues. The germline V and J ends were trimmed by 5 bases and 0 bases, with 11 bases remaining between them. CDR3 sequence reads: CASSPRASSYNEQFF. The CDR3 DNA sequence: TGTGCCAGCAGCCCTCGGGCGAGCTCCTACAATGAGCAGTTCTTC.

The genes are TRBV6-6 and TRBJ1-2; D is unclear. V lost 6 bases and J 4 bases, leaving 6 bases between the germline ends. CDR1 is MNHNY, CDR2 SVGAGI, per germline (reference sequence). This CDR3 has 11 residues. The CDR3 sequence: CASRATYGYTF. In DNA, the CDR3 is TGTGCCAGCAGAGCAACCTATGGCTACACCTTC.

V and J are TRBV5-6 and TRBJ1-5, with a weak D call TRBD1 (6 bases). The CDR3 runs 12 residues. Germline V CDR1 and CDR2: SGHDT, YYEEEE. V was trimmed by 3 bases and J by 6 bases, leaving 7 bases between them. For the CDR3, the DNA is TGTGCCAGCAGCTCAGGGGTTCAGCCCCAGCATTTT. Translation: CASSSGVQPQHF.

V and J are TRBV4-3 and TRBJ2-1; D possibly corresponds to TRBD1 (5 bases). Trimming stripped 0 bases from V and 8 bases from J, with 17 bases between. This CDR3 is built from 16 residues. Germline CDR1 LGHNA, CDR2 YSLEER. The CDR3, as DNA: TGCGCCAGCAGCCAAGATAGGGCAGCTTGGGGCTATGAGCAGTTCTTC. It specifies CASSQDRAAWGYEQFF.

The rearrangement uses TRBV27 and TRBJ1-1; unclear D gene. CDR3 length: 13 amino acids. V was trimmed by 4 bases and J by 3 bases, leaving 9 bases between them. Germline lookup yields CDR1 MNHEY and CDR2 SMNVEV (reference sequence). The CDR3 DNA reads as TGTGCCAGCAGTTCCCGCTGGGACACTGAAGCTTTCTTT. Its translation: CASSSRWDTEAFF.

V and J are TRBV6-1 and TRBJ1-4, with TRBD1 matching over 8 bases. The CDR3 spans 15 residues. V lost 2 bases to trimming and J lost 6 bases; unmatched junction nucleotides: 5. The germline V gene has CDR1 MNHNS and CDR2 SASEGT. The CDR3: CASSESQGADEKLFF. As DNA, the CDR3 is TGTGCCAGCAGTGAAAGTCAGGGGGCGGATGAAAAACTGTTTTTT.

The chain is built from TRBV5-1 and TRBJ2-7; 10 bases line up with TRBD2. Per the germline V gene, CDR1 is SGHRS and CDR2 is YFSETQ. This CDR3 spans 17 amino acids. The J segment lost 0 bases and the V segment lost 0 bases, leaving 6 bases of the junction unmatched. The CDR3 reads CASSLGATSGYSYEQYF. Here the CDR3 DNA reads TGCGCCAGCAGCTTGGGGGCGACTAGCGGGTACTCCTACGAGCAGTACTTC.

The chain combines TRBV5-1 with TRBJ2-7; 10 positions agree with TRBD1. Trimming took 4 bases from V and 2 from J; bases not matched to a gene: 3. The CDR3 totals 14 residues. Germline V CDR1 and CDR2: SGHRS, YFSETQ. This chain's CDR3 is CASSPGTGAYEQYF. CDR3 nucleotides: TGCGCCAGCAGCCCCGGGACAGGGGCCTACGAGCAGTACTTC.

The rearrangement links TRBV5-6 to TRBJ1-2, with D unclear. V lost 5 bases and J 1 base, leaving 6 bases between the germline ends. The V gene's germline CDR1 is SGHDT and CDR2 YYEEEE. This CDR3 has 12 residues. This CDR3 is CASSQSNYGYTF. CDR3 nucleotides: TGTGCCAGCAGTCAAAGTAACTATGGCTACACCTTC. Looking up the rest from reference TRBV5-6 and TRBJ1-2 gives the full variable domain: DAGVTQSPTHLIKTRGQQVTLRCSPKSGHDTVSWYQQALGQGPQFIFQYYEEEERQRGNFPDRFSGHQFPNYSSELNVNALLLGDSALYLCASSQSNYGYTFGSGTRLTVV.

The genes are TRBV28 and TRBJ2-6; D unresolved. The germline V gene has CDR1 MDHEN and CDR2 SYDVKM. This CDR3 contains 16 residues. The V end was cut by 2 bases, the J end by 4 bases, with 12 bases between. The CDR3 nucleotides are TGTGCCAGCAGTTTAGTCGGCCACGAAGGGGCCAACGTCCTGACTTTC. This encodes CASSLVGHEGANVLTF.

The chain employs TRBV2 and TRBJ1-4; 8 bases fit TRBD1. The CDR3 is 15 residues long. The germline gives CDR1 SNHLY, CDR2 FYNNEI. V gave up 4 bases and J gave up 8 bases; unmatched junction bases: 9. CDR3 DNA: TGTGCCAGCAGTGGTCGACAGGGGCGGAGAGAAAAACTGTTTTTT. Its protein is CASSGRQGRREKLFF. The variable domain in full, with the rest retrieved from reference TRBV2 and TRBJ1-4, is EPEVTQTPSHQVTQMGQEVILRCVPISNHLYFYWYRQILGQKVEFLVSFYNNEISEKSEIFDDQFSVERPDGSNFTLKIRSTKLEDSAMYFCASSGRQGRREKLFFGSGTQLSVL.

Written as DNA, the CDR3 is TGTGCCAGCAGTGTCGGAATTAGAGTGAGCAATGAGCAGTTCTTC. Protein: CASSVGIRVSNEQFF. The rearrangement uses TRBV2 and TRBJ2-1, with unresolved D. This CDR3 has 15 residues. Germline CDR1 and CDR2: SNHLY and FYNNEI. V was trimmed by 4 bases and J by 6 bases, leaving 16 bases between them.

The CDR3 sequence is CARSLVARVNTEAFF. CDR3 bases: TGTGCCAGAAGCTTGGTTGCCAGAGTGAACACTGAAGCTTTCTTT. J is TRBJ1-1 and V is TRBV5-3; D remains unclear. TRBV5-3 is identified as an open reading frame with a role that is uncertain. CDR3 length: 15 amino acids. Trimming removed 0 bases at V and 0 bases at J, with 9 bases between.

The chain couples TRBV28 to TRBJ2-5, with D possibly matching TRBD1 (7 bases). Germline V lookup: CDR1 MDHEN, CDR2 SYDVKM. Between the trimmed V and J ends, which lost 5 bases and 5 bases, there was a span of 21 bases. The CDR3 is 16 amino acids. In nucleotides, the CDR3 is TGTGCCAGCAGTGTAGACAGGGTTGGAGGAGGGGAGACCCAGTACTTC. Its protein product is CASSVDRVGGGETQYF.

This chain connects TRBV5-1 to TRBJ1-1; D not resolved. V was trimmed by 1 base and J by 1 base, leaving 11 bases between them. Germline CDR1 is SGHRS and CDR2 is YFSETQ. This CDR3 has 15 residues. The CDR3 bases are TGCGCCAGCAGCTTGAAAATGAACCAGAACACTGAAGCTTTCTTT. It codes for CASSLKMNQNTEAFF.